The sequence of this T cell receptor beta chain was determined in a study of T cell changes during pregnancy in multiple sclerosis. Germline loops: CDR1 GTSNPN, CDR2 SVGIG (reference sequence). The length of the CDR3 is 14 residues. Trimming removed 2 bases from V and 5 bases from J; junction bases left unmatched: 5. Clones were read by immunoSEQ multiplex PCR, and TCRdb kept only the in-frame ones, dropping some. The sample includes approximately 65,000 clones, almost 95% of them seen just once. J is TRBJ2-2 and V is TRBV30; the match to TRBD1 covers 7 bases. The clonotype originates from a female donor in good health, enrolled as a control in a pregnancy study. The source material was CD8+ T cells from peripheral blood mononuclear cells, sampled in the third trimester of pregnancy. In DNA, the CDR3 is TGTGCCTGGAGTAGGACAGGTGGGACCGGGGAGCTGTTTTTT. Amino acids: CAWSRTGGTGELFF.